Each of the 29 T cell receptor beta chains below was sequenced from the same sample in a study of shared T cell receptors in the human thymus. Some clones are missing from TCRdb's copy, which holds only in-frame ones; the method was immunoSEQ multiplex PCR. The profile covers hundreds of thousands of clones, with about 90% appearing a single time and more than 0.009% taken by the ten largest. The same data also went into a second study, on human thymus T cells.

Material: thymocytes. These TCRs come from a boy under three years old with a congenital heart defect.

The chain is built from TRBV4-3 and TRBJ1-1, with 7 bases that match TRBD1. There are 16 residues in the CDR3. Trimming removed 0 bases from V and 6 bases from J; junction bases left unmatched: 10. The germline V gene encodes CDR1 LGHNA and CDR2 YSLEER. Written as DNA, the CDR3 is TGCGCCAGCAGCCAAGATGTCACTCGGGACAGACCTGAAGCTTTCTTT. Encoded protein: CASSQDVTRDRPEAFF.

The chain is built from TRBV15 and TRBJ1-5; D gene uncertain. There are 14 residues in the CDR3. Germline CDR1 reads LNHNV; CDR2 reads YYDKDF (reference sequence). V gave up 6 bases and J gave up 1 base, with 10 bases separating them. The CDR3 DNA is TGTGCCACCAGGAGAACAGAGAGCAATCAGCCCCAGCATTTT. Its translation is CATRRTESNQPQHF.

The genes are TRBV7-6 and TRBJ2-5; D unresolved. The CDR3 contains 11 residues. Germline V gene lookup returns CDR1 SGHVS and CDR2 FNYEAQ. V was trimmed by 5 bases and J by 5 bases, leaving 6 bases between them. For the CDR3, the DNA is TGTGCCAGCAGCAGCCTCGAGACCCAGTACTTC. It specifies CASSSLETQYF.

This chain links TRBV5-8 with TRBJ1-5, with D uncertain. This CDR3 contains 13 residues. V lost 5 bases and J 5 bases, leaving 11 bases between the germline ends. Germline CDR1 reads SGHTS; CDR2 reads YDEGEE. CDR3 sequence: CASRGGAYQPQHF. The CDR3 DNA reads as TGTGCCAGCAGGGGAGGAGCATATCAGCCCCAGCATTTT.

The chain recombines TRBV6-4 with TRBJ2-1; 8 bases agree with TRBD2. With 0 bases clipped from V and 13 bases from J, the junction kept 8 bases outside the gene matches. Germline V lookup: CDR1 MRHNA, CDR2 SNTAGT. CDR3 length equals 14 residues. DNA for the CDR3: TGTGCCAGCAGTGACTCTCGGGGGGGGCATCGTCAGTTCTTC. It encodes CASSDSRGGHRQFF.

With regard to this clone: Other DNA sequences in this sample translate to the same CDR3. V gene TRBV14 combines with J gene TRBJ1-6; D is unresolved. The germline V gene encodes CDR1 SGHDN and CDR2 FVKESK. This CDR3 spans 15 amino acids. V was trimmed by 1 base and J by 13 bases, leaving 17 bases between them. The CDR3 nucleotides read TGTGCCAGCAGCCAAGGCCAGCGGGCGATTTCCCCCCTCCACTTT. Its translation: CASSQGQRAISPLHF.

The CDR3 region has the DNA TGTGCCAGCAGCGTAGTGGGGACTAGCGGGAGTAAGCCAGATACGCAGTATTTT. Encoded protein: CASSVVGTSGSKPDTQYF. The chain uses TRBV9 and TRBJ2-3, with 14 bases fitting TRBD2. The V gene's germline CDR1 is SGDLS and CDR2 YYNGEE. With V trimmed by 0 bases and J by 4 bases, 7 bases remained unmatched. There are 18 residues in the CDR3.

The chain employs TRBV4-1 and TRBJ2-5, with 12 bases matching TRBD2. Germline assignment: CDR1 MGHRA and CDR2 YSYEKL. The CDR3 extends over 18 amino acids. V lost 0 bases, J lost 5 bases, and 10 bases stayed unmatched. Here the CDR3 reads CASSQEPGLAGRSETQYF. CDR3 nucleotide sequence: TGCGCCAGCAGCCAAGAACCGGGACTAGCGGGTAGGTCGGAGACCCAGTACTTC.

This clone was observed once. The J gene is TRBJ1-1, the V gene TRBV9; D may be TRBD1 (5 bases). CDR1 is SGDLS, CDR2 YYNGEE, per germline. This CDR3 is 14 amino acids long. The V and J ends lost 2 bases and 4 bases respectively, with 12 bases between them. The DNA for the CDR3 is TGTGCCAGCAGCGTCGCAGGGAAAGGCACTGAAGCTTTCTTT. Its protein product is CASSVAGKGTEAFF.

The chain has TRBV5-1 and TRBJ2-3; D is possibly TRBD2 (7 bases). The CDR3 has 14 amino acids. V was cut by 2 bases and J by 2 bases, with 9 bases left in between. The V gene's germline CDR1 is SGHRS and CDR2 YFSETQ. CDR3 protein: CASSFAGATDTQYF. The CDR3 nucleotides read TGCGCCAGCAGCTTCGCGGGGGCCACAGATACGCAGTATTTT.

The chain combines TRBV20-1 with TRBJ2-1; D remains unclear. Trimming removed 3 bases at V and 6 bases at J, with 3 bases between. The CDR3 length is 10 residues. Germline loops: CDR1 DFQATT, CDR2 SNEGSKA (reference sequence). The CDR3 spells CSARSNEQFF. CDR3 DNA: TGCAGTGCTAGGAGCAATGAGCAGTTCTTC.

The chain recombines TRBV10-3 with TRBJ1-1; 7 bases map to TRBD1. The CDR3 is 15 amino acids. Germline V gene lookup returns CDR1 ENHRY and CDR2 SYGVKD. The junction had 6 bases not matched to a gene; V was cut back by 0 bases and J by 5 bases. The CDR3 region is CAISESSAGGTEAFF. CDR3 in DNA: TGTGCCATCAGTGAGTCATCCGCAGGGGGTACTGAAGCTTTCTTT.

The chain recombines TRBV4-3 with TRBJ2-7, with D tentatively TRBD1 (6 bases). CDR3 length: 15 residues. V was cut by 3 bases and J by 3 bases, with 15 bases left in between. Looked up from germline, CDR1 is LGHNA and CDR2 is YSLEER. The CDR3 nucleotides read TGCGCCAGCAGCCAGGGTATAACAGGGTTCTACGAGCAGTACTTC. Protein sequence: CASSQGITGFYEQYF.

V usage is TRBV5-6 and J usage is TRBJ2-7, with D perhaps TRBD1 (6 bases). CDR1 and CDR2 (germline): SGHDT, YYEEEE. The CDR3 sequence is 15 residues long. The V end was cut by 0 bases, the J end by 2 bases, with 12 bases between. The chain's CDR3 is CASSLAKTGTYEQYF. In DNA form, the CDR3 reads TGTGCCAGCAGCTTGGCCAAAACAGGGACCTACGAGCAGTACTTC.

The CDR3, as DNA: TGTGCCAGCAGTTTATACCCCGGGACTAGCGGGAGCCAGGAGACCCAGTACTTC. As protein: CASSLYPGTSGSQETQYF. This chain joins TRBV28 and TRBJ2-5; 14 nucleotides match TRBD2. CDR1 and CDR2 from the germline V gene are MDHEN and SYDVKM. This CDR3 spans 18 amino acids. Trimming removed 1 base from V and 5 bases from J; junction bases left unmatched: 9. Combining the CDR3 with reference TRBV28 and TRBJ2-5 gives the whole variable domain DVKVTQSSRYLVKRTGEKVFLECVQDMDHENMFWYRQDPGLGLRLIYFSYDVKMKEKGDIPEGYSVSREKKERFSLILESASTNQTSMYLCASSLYPGTSGSQETQYFGPGTRLLVL.

The V and J genes are TRBV2 and TRBJ2-6; tentatively, D is TRBD1 (6 bases). The length of the CDR3 is 16 residues. Trimming took off 4 bases at V and 2 bases at J, with 12 bases between the two ends. Germline CDR1 reads SNHLY; CDR2 reads FYNNEI. CDR3 coding DNA: TGTGCCAGCAGTGTGGGGGCAGGGACTGGGGCCAACGTCCTGACTTTC. It codes for CASSVGAGTGANVLTF. The complete variable domain, with remaining parts taken from reference TRBV2 and TRBJ2-6, reads EPEVTQTPSHQVTQMGQEVILRCVPISNHLYFYWYRQILGQKVEFLVSFYNNEISEKSEIFDDQFSVERPDGSNFTLKIRSTKLEDSAMYFCASSVGAGTGANVLTFGAGSRLTVL.

The V gene is TRBV13, the J gene TRBJ2-7, with D perhaps matching TRBD2 (6 bases). The CDR3 covers 14 residues. V was pared by 5 bases and J by 4 bases, with 15 bases between. From germline, CDR1 is PRHDT and CDR2 FYEKMQ (reference sequence). The CDR3 region has the DNA TGTGCCAGCAGCGCAGGGCCTAGCGTATACGAGCAGTACTTC. This codes for CASSAGPSVYEQYF.

The V and J genes are TRBV6-4 and TRBJ2-3, with 13 bases that match TRBD2. CDR1 MRHNA and CDR2 SNTAGT come from the germline V gene. V shed 2 bases and J 3 bases; nucleotides not matched to a gene: 20. The CDR3 is 22 residues long. DNA for the CDR3: TGTGCCAGCAGTGACCAACCCTTTCTACTAGCGGGAGGGCCTAGTAGGACAGATACGCAGTATTTT. This translates into CASSDQPFLLAGGPSRTDTQYF.

V gene TRBV7-9 combines with J gene TRBJ2-7; 9 nucleotides agree with TRBD1. Germline V CDR1 and CDR2: SEHNR, FQNEAQ (reference sequence). The CDR3 runs to 13 residues. The V gene end was trimmed by 3 bases and the J gene end by 5 bases; junction bases not matched to a gene: 2. The chain's CDR3 is CASSFGTGNEQYF. In nucleotides, the CDR3 is TGTGCCAGCAGCTTTGGGACAGGGAACGAGCAGTACTTC.

The J gene is TRBJ2-7, the V gene TRBV5-1; TRBD2 aligns across 7 bases. The CDR3 runs to 15 residues. CDR1 SGHRS and CDR2 YFSETQ come from the germline V gene. The V gene end was trimmed by 5 bases and the J gene end by 3 bases; junction bases not matched to a gene: 11. The CDR3: CASSPLDRGDYEQYF. The CDR3 DNA sequence: TGCGCCAGCAGTCCGCTTGATCGGGGGGACTACGAGCAGTACTTC. The full variable domain, completed using reference TRBV5-1 and TRBJ2-7, is KAGVTQTPRYLIKTRGQQVTLSCSPISGHRSVSWYQQTPGQGLQFLFEYFSETQRNKGNFPGRFSGRQFSNSRSEMNVSTLELGDSALYLCASSPLDRGDYEQYFGPGTRLTVT.

The genes are TRBV5-6 and TRBJ2-7; 10 positions agree with TRBD1. The V and J ends lost 3 bases and 4 bases, in that order; junction bases with no gene match: 10. CDR3 size: 16 residues. The germline V gene encodes CDR1 SGHDT and CDR2 YYEEEE. CDR3: CASSSHGTGAHYEQYF. The CDR3 DNA reads TGTGCCAGCAGCTCACACGGGACAGGGGCCCATTACGAGCAGTACTTC.

This rearrangement joins TRBV27 to TRBJ1-5; 9 bases line up with TRBD1. Trimming removed 4 bases from V and 7 bases from J; junction bases left unmatched: 5. Germline assignment: CDR1 MNHEY and CDR2 SMNVEV (reference sequence). CDR3 length equals 14 residues. The CDR3 DNA reads as TGTGCCAGCAGTTACCGTGGGACAGGGCAGCCCCAGCATTTT. Translating gives CASSYRGTGQPQHF.

The chain combines TRBV5-1 with TRBJ2-1, with D perhaps matching TRBD1 (6 bases). Germline V CDR1 and CDR2: SGHRS, YFSETQ. V was cut by 0 bases and J by 3 bases, with 16 bases left in between. This CDR3 spans 17 amino acids. CDR3 in amino acids: CASSLGTRTDRYNEQFF. The DNA of the CDR3 is TGCGCCAGCAGCTTGGGGACCAGGACAGACCGCTACAATGAGCAGTTCTTC.

The V call is TRBV5-5, the J call TRBJ2-7, with 10 bases identical to TRBD1. Trimming took 4 bases from V and 6 from J; bases not matched to a gene: 7. Germline CDR1 SGHKS, CDR2 YYEKEE (reference sequence). This CDR3 contains 14 residues. CDR3 bases: TGTGCCAGCAGCCTGAGGACAGGGGGGTCCGAGCAGTACTTC. Translating it yields CASSLRTGGSEQYF.

The chain employs TRBV14 and TRBJ2-7, with TRBD1 identical over 12 bases. In germline, CDR1 is SGHDN, CDR2 FVKESK. The CDR3 length is 18 residues. The V gene end was trimmed by 4 bases and the J gene end by 3 bases; junction bases not matched to a gene: 13. The CDR3 is CASSLRDRGRSFDYEQYF. The CDR3 DNA reads as TGTGCCAGCAGCCTCCGGGACAGGGGGCGATCGTTTGACTACGAGCAGTACTTC.

V usage is TRBV29-1 and J usage is TRBJ1-2; tentatively, D is TRBD1 (5 bases). CDR1 and CDR2 from the germline V gene are SQVTM and ANQGSEA. The CDR3 length is 14 residues. Trimming took off 1 base at V and 2 bases at J, with 11 bases between the two ends. CDR3 region: CSVEGAGQNYGYTF. As DNA, the CDR3 is TGCAGCGTTGAAGGCGCAGGGCAGAACTATGGCTACACCTTC.

The chain combines TRBV5-1 with TRBJ1-4; perhaps TRBD1 as D (6 bases). V was pared by 2 bases and J by 3 bases, with 8 bases between. The CDR3 loop spans 14 amino acids. CDR1 SGHRS and CDR2 YFSETQ come from the germline V gene. The CDR3 spells CASSLGGPNEKLFF. In DNA form, the CDR3 reads TGCGCCAGCAGCTTAGGGGGACCTAATGAAAAACTGTTTTTT.

V usage is TRBV28 and J usage is TRBJ2-7; a possible D gene is TRBD1 (6 bases). CDR3 size: 14 residues. Germline values: CDR1 MDHEN, CDR2 SYDVKM. V was trimmed by 4 bases and J by 5 bases, leaving 15 bases between them. For the CDR3, the DNA is TGTGCCAGCAGTTACTCGGGACACCTCGACGAGCAGTACTTC. Protein: CASSYSGHLDEQYF.

The chain joins TRBV4-1 to TRBJ1-2, with 10 bases lining up with TRBD1. CDR1 is MGHRA and CDR2 is YSYEKL in the germline V gene. Unmatched junction bases numbered 9, after V lost 0 bases and J lost 5 bases. This CDR3 is 17 amino acids long. DNA of the CDR3: TGCGCCAGCAGCCAAGATGGGCGGGACAGGGGATCGTATGGCTACACCTTC. This encodes CASSQDGRDRGSYGYTF.